The present TCR beta chain was sequenced within a study of cytomegalovirus exposure and HLA in healthy donors. PCR involved 60 Vbeta and 13 Jbeta primers. The protocol was immunoSEQ multiplex PCR, while the TCRdb copy is restricted to in-frame clones and leaves out a portion. The table shows 160,000 or so clones, with over 65% occurring only once. CDR1 LNHDA and CDR2 SQIVND come from the germline V gene (reference sequence). V lost 5 bases, J lost 6 bases, and 14 bases lay in between. The CDR3 totals 14 residues. Note on this clone: Its specificity is not known.

Whole-study results and caveats: The study labeled around 160 TCR beta chains cytomegalovirus-associated. Per a later analysis, 15,000 to 20,000 TCR beta sequences showed association with HLA alleles at 0.05 false discovery rate. A classifier reportedly called cytomegalovirus status with high sensitivity and specificity.

The receptor's source is a woman aged 40 to 50 in good health and CMV-seronegative. The chain links TRBV19 to TRBJ1-5; D possibly corresponds to TRBD1 (6 bases). The sample taken for sequencing was PBMCs. This CDR3 is CASSFGSGVQPQHF. The CDR3 bases are TGTGCCAGTAGTTTCGGATCAGGGGTTCAGCCCCAGCATTTT.